The 9 T cell receptor beta chains listed next were all sequenced from one sample in a study of blood T cell repertoires in COVID-19. The data were produced by immunoSEQ multiplex PCR, yet TCRdb's version contains in-frame clones alone and is incomplete. The table shows some 96,000 clones, with 86% occurring only once. Sequenced input: peripheral blood. The source of these receptors is a man older than 75 with acute or convalescent COVID-19.

The V and J genes are TRBV5-4 and TRBJ2-5; TRBD2 might be the D (5 bases). The CDR3 length is 13 residues. Trimming shortened V by 0 bases and J by 5 bases, and 8 bases separated the two germline ends. Germline values: CDR1 SGHNT, CDR2 YYREEE (reference sequence). DNA for the CDR3: TGTGCCAGCAGCTTGGTTTCGGGGGAGACCCAGTACTTC. Translating gives CASSLVSGETQYF.

V gene TRBV6-5 combines with J gene TRBJ2-1; 9 nucleotides match TRBD2. The CDR3 is 15 residues long. Germline lookup yields CDR1 MNHEY and CDR2 SVGAGI. V lost 1 base, J lost 8 bases, and 6 bases stayed unmatched. CDR3 loop: CASSYWASGNDEQFF. CDR3 sequence (DNA): TGTGCCAGCAGTTACTGGGCTAGCGGGAATGATGAGCAGTTCTTC.

The chain joins TRBV6-5 to TRBJ1-2; maybe TRBD1 (6 bases). Germline CDR1 MNHEY, CDR2 SVGAGI. The V gene lost 7 bases and the J gene lost 4 bases, with 16 bases spanning the gap. The CDR3 extends over 14 amino acids. The CDR3 DNA reads as TGTGCCAGCACTCGGGGGCGGGAGGCCTATGGCTACACCTTC. Amino acids: CASTRGREAYGYTF.

This sequence joins TRBV19 and TRBJ2-3, with 8 nucleotides matching TRBD2. The CDR3 extends over 13 amino acids. Germline CDR1 and CDR2: LNHDA and SQIVND (reference sequence). The J segment lost 7 bases and the V segment lost 10 bases, leaving 10 bases of the junction unmatched. CDR3 sequence: CATRGGAHNTQYF. The DNA of the CDR3 is TGTGCCACTCGGGGGGGGGCGCACAATACGCAGTATTTT. The variable domain in full, with the rest retrieved from reference TRBV19 and TRBJ2-3, is DGGITQSPKYLFRKEGQNVTLSCEQNLNHDAMYWYRQDPGQGLRLIYYSQIVNDFQKGDIAEGYSVSREKKESFPLTVTSAQKNPTAFYLCATRGGAHNTQYFGPGTRLTVL.

This chain connects TRBV3-1 (or the pseudogene TRBV3-2) to TRBJ2-1; D perhaps matches TRBD2 (6 bases). This CDR3 has 12 amino acids. Trimming took off 3 bases at V and 7 bases at J, with 7 bases between the two ends. The germline V gene encodes CDR1 LGHDT and CDR2 YNNKEL (reference sequence). CDR3 nucleotide sequence: TGTGCCAGCAGCCAGGGGAGGAATGAGCAGTTCTTC. This sequence encodes CASSQGRNEQFF.

The chain recombines TRBV27 with TRBJ2-1, with 7 bases identical to TRBD1. V lost 6 bases to trimming and J lost 4 bases; unmatched junction nucleotides: 6. Germline V gene data show CDR1 as MNHEY and CDR2 as SMNVEV (reference sequence). CDR3 size: 14 residues. The CDR3 sequence is CASRGNRGYNEQFF. The CDR3 DNA reads as TGTGCCAGCAGGGGGAACAGGGGTTACAATGAGCAGTTCTTC.

V gene TRBV7-8 combines with J gene TRBJ2-1, with TRBD2 matching over 8 bases. From germline, CDR1 is SGHVS and CDR2 FQNEAQ. J lost 4 bases, V lost 3 bases, and 5 bases had no gene match. The CDR3 spans 15 residues. CDR3 sequence reads: CASSLGGRLYNEQFF. As DNA, the CDR3 is TGTGCCAGCAGCTTGGGCGGGAGGCTTTACAATGAGCAGTTCTTC.

The chain links TRBV6-9 to TRBJ1-2; 7 nucleotides match TRBD1. CDR1 and CDR2 (germline): MNHGY, SVAAGI. The CDR3 has 17 amino acids. J lost 3 bases, V lost 6 bases, and 16 bases had no gene match. CDR3 residues: CASSSARFRGTDYGYTF. CDR3 in DNA: TGTGCCAGCAGCTCCGCCCGCTTCAGGGGGACAGACTATGGCTACACCTTC.

This clone showed up just once. V gene TRBV5-6 combines with J gene TRBJ2-3, with D possibly being TRBD1 (6 bases). The CDR3 covers 17 residues. The V end was cut by 0 bases, the J end by 6 bases, with 20 bases between. CDR1 and CDR2 (germline): SGHDT, YYEEEE. The CDR3 here is CASSLDPERTRGDTQYF. CDR3 DNA: TGTGCCAGCAGCTTGGACCCCGAGCGCACAAGGGGGGATACGCAGTATTTT.